This T cell receptor (beta chain) was obtained from a study of siplizumab effects on memory and regulatory T cells. On this clone: As yet, its antigen is unknown.

Study results and limitations: Major contributors to the alloresponse seemed to be naive T cells, which also appeared more diverse than memory cells.

Sequencing used immunoSEQ multiplex PCR; TCRdb keeps in-frame clones, though not all of them. The table has approximately 48,000 clones, about 93% seen once. This clonotype originated in a human donor in good health. The sequencing input was CD8+ T cells sorted from blood.

The CDR3 coding sequence is TGTGCCAGCAGCCAATTCGGGGATGGCTCCTACAATGAGCAGTTCTTC. Amino acid sequence: CASSQFGDGSYNEQFF. The chain combines TRBV14 with TRBJ2-1, with D maybe TRBD2 (5 bases). Trimming left V 2 bases short and J 0 bases short, with 11 bases between. The germline V gene encodes CDR1 SGHDN and CDR2 FVKESK. The CDR3 covers 16 residues.